This passage covers 9 T cell receptor beta chains from one sample sequenced in a study of blood T cells in healthy people across ages. It was with a sample-barcoded 5' primer and a J-beta primer mix that a second PCR of about 6 to 11 cycles was run. TCRdb re-called the 5' RACE reads through MiXCR, storing one row per CDR3 protein. The sample includes fewer than 900,000 distinct CDR3 sequences, around 46% of them seen just once. The source material was blood. All receptors come from a woman aged 55-69 years in good health.

The chain carries TRBV5-6 and TRBJ2-2, with D perhaps TRBD1 or TRBD2 (5 bases each). From germline, CDR1 is SGHDT and CDR2 YYEEEE. The CDR3 consists of 16 residues. Trimming shortened V by 2 bases and J by 0 bases, and 11 bases separated the two germline ends. The DNA of the CDR3 is TGTGCCAGCAGCTTAGGATGGGGGACGAACACCGGGGAGCTGTTTTTT. This codes for CASSLGWGTNTGELFF.

The CDR3 DNA reads as TGTGCCAGCAGTTTAAGGCGGGAGGGCCTAAATGAGCAGTTCTTC. The encoded protein is CASSLRREGLNEQFF. The chain is built from TRBV27 and TRBJ2-1, with 9 bases fitting TRBD2. The ends lost 2 bases at V and 7 bases at J; junction bases unmatched: 6. Looked up from germline, CDR1 is MNHEY and CDR2 is SMNVEV (reference sequence). The CDR3 is 15 amino acids.

The genes are TRBV20-1 and TRBJ2-1; TRBD2 might be the D (5 bases). The CDR3 sequence is 17 residues long. Germline V gives CDR1 DFQATT, CDR2 SNEGSKA (reference sequence). Trimming stripped 1 base from V and 5 bases from J, with 21 bases between. The chain's CDR3 is CSARVTIGSSTNNEQFF. CDR3 nucleotide sequence: TGCAGTGCTAGAGTTACGATTGGGTCTAGCACAAACAATGAGCAGTTCTTC.

This clonotype has more than one count but fewer than ten. The genes are TRBV12-3 or TRBV12-4 and TRBJ1-1; no definite D call. The CDR3 has 14 residues. V lost 3 bases and J 1 base, leaving 9 bases between the germline ends. The CDR3 loop reads CASSFGSGNTEAFF. CDR3 nucleotides: TGTGCCAGCAGTTTCGGGTCAGGGAACACTGAAGCTTTCTTT.

This clonotype was seen a single time. This chain joins TRBV7-9 and TRBJ2-1; D unclear. Germline loops: CDR1 SEHNR, CDR2 FQNEAQ (reference sequence). Trimming cost V 5 bases and J 10 bases, with 15 bases left between them. The CDR3 loop spans 13 amino acids. The CDR3 reads CASSRDPAQEQFF. As DNA, the CDR3 is TGTGCCAGCAGCCGAGACCCAGCACAAGAGCAGTTCTTC.

The chain's CDR3 is CASRPGTGGGYGYTF. CDR3 DNA: TGTGCCAGCAGGCCTGGGACAGGGGGAGGTTATGGCTACACCTTC. The chain carries TRBV6-6 and TRBJ1-2, with TRBD1 matching 11 bases. The CDR3 runs 15 residues. Germline values: CDR1 MNHNY, CDR2 SVGAGI (reference sequence). J gave up 5 bases and V 6 bases, and 8 bases lay outside the gene matches.

This clonotype occurred a few times. The CDR3 DNA reads as TGCAGTGCCACCGGGACCGGGTGGAATCAGCCCCAGCATTTT. Translated, it gives CSATGTGWNQPQHF. The chain couples TRBV20-1 to TRBJ1-5, with a possible D match to TRBD1 (5 bases). Between the trimmed V and J ends, which lost 6 bases and 4 bases, there was a span of 16 bases. Germline loops: CDR1 DFQATT, CDR2 SNEGSKA (reference sequence). The CDR3 length is 14 residues.

This clonotype came up a few times. The chain has TRBV7-2 and TRBJ2-3; 8 bases map to TRBD1. This CDR3 contains 15 residues. Germline V lookup: CDR1 SGHTA, CDR2 FQGNSA. Unmatched junction bases numbered 5, after V lost 5 bases and J lost 1 base. The CDR3 region has the DNA TGTGCCAGCAGCGCAGGGGGCGGGCGCACAGATACGCAGTATTTT. Its protein product is CASSAGGGRTDTQYF.

J is TRBJ2-1 and V is TRBV29-1; 13 nucleotides align to TRBD2. The junction had 9 bases not matched to a gene; V was cut back by 0 bases and J by 13 bases. This CDR3 has 15 amino acids. Germline V gene lookup returns CDR1 SQVTM and CDR2 ANQGSEA. CDR3 bases: TGCAGCGTTGAAGACCGACTAGCGGGAGGAGAGACCCAGTTCTTC. Its translation: CSVEDRLAGGETQFF.